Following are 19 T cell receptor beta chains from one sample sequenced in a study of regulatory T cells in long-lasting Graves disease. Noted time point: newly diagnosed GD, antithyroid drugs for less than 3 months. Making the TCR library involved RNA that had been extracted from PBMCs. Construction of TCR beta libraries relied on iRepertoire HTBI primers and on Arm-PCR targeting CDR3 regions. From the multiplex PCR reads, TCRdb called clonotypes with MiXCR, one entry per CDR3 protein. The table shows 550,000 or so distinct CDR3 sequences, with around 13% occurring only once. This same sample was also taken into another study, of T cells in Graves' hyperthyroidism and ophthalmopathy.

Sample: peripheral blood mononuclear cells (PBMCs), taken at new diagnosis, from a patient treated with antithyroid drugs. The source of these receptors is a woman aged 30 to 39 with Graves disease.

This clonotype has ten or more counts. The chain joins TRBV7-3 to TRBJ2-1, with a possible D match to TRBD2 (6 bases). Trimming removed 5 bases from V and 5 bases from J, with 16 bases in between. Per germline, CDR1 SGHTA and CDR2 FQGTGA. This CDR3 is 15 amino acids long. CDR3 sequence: CASSPTGSRDNEQFF. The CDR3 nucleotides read TGTGCCAGCAGCCCAACCGGGAGTAGGGACAATGAGCAGTTCTTC.

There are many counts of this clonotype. This CDR3 is CSARLGPGEAFF. CDR3 DNA: TGCAGTGCTAGGTTAGGCCCCGGTGAAGCTTTCTTT. V and J are TRBV20-1 and TRBJ1-1; D unresolved. The germline gives CDR1 DFQATT, CDR2 SNEGSKA (reference sequence). V was shortened by 3 bases and J by 7 bases, with 12 bases between the two germline ends. The CDR3 has 12 amino acids.

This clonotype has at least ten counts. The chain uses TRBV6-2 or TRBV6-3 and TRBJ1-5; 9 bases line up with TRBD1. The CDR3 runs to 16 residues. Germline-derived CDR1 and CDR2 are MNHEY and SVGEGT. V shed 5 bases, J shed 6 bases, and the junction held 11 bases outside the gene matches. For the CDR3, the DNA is TGTGCCAGCAGTACGGGACAGGGTTTTCCTGGTCAGCCCCAGCATTTT. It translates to CASSTGQGFPGQPQHF.

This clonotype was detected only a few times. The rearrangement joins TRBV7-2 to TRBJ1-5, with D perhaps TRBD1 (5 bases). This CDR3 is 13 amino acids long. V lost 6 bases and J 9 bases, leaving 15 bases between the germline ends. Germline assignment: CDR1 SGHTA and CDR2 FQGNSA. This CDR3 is CASRSRGEGPQHF. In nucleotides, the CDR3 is TGTGCCAGCAGGTCCCGGGGGGAAGGGCCCCAGCATTTT.

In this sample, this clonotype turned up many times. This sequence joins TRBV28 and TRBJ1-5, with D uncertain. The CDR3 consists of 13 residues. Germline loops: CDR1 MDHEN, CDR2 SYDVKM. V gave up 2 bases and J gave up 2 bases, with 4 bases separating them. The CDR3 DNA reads TGTGCCAGCAGTTTAATGGGCAATCAGCCCCAGCATTTT. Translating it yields CASSLMGNQPQHF.

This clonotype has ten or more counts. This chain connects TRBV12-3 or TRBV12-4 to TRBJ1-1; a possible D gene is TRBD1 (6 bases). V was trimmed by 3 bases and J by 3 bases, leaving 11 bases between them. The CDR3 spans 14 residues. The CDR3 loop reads CASSFEGVYTEAFF. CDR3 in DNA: TGTGCCAGCAGTTTCGAGGGGGTTTACACTGAAGCTTTCTTT.

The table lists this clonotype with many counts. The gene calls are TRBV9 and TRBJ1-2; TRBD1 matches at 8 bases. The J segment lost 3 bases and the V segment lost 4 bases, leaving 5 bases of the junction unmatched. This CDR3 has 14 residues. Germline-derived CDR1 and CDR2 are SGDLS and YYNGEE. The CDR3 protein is CASSQTGADYGYTF. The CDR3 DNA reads TGTGCCAGCAGCCAGACAGGGGCTGACTATGGCTACACCTTC. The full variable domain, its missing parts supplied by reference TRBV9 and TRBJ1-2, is DSGVTQTPKHLITATGQRVTLRCSPRSGDLSVYWYQQSLDQGLQFLIQYYNGEERAKGNILERFSAQQFPDLHSELNLSSLELGDSALYFCASSQTGADYGYTFGSGTRLTVV.

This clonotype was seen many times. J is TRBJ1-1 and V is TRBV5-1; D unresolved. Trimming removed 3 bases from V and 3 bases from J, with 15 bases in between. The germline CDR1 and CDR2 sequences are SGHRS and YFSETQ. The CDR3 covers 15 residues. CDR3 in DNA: TGCGCCAGCAGCTCAAGGCCGGGAAGGGACACTGAAGCTTTCTTT. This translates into CASSSRPGRDTEAFF.

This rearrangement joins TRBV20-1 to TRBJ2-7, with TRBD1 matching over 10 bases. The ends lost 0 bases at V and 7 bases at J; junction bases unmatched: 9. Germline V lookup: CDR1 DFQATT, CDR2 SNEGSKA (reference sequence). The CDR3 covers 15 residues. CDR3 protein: CSARELGTGVGEQYF. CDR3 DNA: TGCAGTGCTAGAGAGTTGGGGACAGGGGTCGGTGAGCAGTACTTC.

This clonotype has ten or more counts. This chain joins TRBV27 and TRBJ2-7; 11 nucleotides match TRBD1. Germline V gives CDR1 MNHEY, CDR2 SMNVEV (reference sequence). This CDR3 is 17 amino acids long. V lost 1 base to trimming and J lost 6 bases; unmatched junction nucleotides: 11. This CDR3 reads CASSLWAPGTGGSEQYF. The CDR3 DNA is TGTGCCAGCAGTTTATGGGCTCCCGGGACAGGGGGTTCCGAGCAGTACTTC.

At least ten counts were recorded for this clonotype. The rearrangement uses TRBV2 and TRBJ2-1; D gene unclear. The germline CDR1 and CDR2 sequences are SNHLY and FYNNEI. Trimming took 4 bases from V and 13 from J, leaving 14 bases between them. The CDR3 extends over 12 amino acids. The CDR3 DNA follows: TGTGCCAGCAGTGTTTCAACTCTAATACAGTTCTTC. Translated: CASSVSTLIQFF.

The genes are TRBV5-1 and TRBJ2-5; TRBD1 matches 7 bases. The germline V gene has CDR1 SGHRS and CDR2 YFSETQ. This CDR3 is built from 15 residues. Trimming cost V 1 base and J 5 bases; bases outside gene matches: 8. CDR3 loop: CASSLLRGQGETQYF. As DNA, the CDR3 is TGCGCCAGCAGCTTGCTAAGGGGGCAAGGCGAGACCCAGTACTTC.

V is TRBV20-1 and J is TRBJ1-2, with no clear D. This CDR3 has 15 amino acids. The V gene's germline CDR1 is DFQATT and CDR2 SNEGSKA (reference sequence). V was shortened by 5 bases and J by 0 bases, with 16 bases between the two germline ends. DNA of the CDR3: TGCAGTGCTCCGACTTGGGCGGACGCTAACTATGGCTACACCTTC. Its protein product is CSAPTWADANYGYTF.

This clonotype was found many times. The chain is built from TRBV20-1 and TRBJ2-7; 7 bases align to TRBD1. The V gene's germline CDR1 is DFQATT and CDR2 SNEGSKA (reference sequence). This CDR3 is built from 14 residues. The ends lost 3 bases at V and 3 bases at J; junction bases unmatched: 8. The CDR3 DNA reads TGCAGTGCTAGTGTGACAGGGCGTCGCTACGAGCAGTACTTC. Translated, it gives CSASVTGRRYEQYF.

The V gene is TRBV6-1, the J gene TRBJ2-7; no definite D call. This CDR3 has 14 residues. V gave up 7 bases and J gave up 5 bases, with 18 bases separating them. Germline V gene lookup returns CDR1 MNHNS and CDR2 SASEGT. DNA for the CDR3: TGTGCCAGCACCAAGGCCCCGAGCCTCCACGAGCAGTACTTC. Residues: CASTKAPSLHEQYF.

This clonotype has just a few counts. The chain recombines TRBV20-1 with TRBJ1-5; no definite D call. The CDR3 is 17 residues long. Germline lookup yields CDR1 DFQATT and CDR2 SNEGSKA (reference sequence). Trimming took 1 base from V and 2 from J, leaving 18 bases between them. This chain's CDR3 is CSARVREGIGGNQPQHF. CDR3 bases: TGCAGTGCTAGAGTTAGAGAGGGAATCGGAGGCAATCAGCCCCAGCATTTT.

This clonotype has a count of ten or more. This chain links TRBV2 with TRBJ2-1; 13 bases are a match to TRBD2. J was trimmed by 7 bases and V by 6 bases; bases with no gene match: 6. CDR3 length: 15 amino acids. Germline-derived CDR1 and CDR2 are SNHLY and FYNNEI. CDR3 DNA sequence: TGTGCCAGCAGCTGGACTAGCGGGAGTGGGAATGAGCAGTTCTTC. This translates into CASSWTSGSGNEQFF.

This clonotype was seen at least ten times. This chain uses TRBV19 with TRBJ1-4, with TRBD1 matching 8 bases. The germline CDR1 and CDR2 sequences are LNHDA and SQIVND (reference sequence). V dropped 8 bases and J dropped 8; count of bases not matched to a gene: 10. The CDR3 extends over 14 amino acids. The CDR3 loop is CASAPGRGPEKLFF. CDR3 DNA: TGTGCCAGTGCCCCGGGCAGGGGGCCCGAAAAACTGTTTTTT.

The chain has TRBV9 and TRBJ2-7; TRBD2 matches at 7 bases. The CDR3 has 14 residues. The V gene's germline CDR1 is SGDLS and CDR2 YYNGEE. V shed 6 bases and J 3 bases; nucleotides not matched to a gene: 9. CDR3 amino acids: CASTLGAGDYEQYF. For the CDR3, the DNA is TGTGCCAGCACCCTCGGCGCGGGAGACTACGAGCAGTACTTC.